This T cell receptor (beta chain) comes out of a study of CD8 T cells in Susac syndrome. The study, taken as a whole, reports: A relatively small number of individuals underwent TCR sequencing and HLA analysis.

When the RNA was reverse transcribed, random hexamers were used with an input of roughly 0.45 to 1 ug. Across 54 Vbeta and 13 Jbeta, immunoSEQ multiplex PCR amplified TCR beta CDR3. In TCRdb, the immunoSEQ multiplex PCR reads were re-called with MiXCR into one record per CDR3 protein. The data contain some 260,000 distinct CDR3 sequences, 80% to 90% of them singletons. Germline V gene sequence: CDR1 SEHNR, CDR2 FQNEAQ (reference sequence). This CDR3 contains 16 residues. The V gene lost 1 base and the J gene lost 2 bases, with 14 bases spanning the gap. Control patients had untreated stable or active relapsing-remitting multiple sclerosis by revised McDonald criteria. TEMRA cells were enriched by FACS, and CD4+ and CD8+ T cells were negatively isolated. As regards this clonotype: Its target is unknown.

The sequence derives from a human donor with multiple sclerosis. Sequences were obtained from CD8+ T cells from PBMCs. This chain links TRBV7-9 with TRBJ2-5; tentative D call: TRBD1 (5 bases). CDR3 coding DNA: TGTGCCAGCAGCTTAGAGCCCGTAGCAGGGCAAGAGACCCAGTACTTC. This encodes CASSLEPVAGQETQYF.